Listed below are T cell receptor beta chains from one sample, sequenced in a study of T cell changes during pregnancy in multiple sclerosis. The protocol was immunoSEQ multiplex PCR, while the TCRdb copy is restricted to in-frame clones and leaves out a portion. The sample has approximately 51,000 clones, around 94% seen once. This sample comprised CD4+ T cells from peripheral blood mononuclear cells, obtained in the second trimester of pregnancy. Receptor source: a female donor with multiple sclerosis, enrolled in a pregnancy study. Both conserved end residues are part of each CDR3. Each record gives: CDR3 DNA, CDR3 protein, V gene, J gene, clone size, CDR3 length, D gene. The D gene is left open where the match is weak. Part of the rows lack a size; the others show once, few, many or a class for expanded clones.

DNA: TGTGCCAGCAGCCAAGGGGGGTACGAGCGCGGCGGGGGATACACAGATACGCAGTATTTT
CDR3: CASSQGGYERGGGYTDTQYF
V: TRBV4-2
J: TRBJ2-3
size: -
length: 20
D: TRBD2

DNA: TGTGCCAGCAGCTTTATTACTGAATGGTATGGCTACACCTTC
CDR3: CASSFITEWYGYTF
V: TRBV5-8
J: TRBJ1-2
size: -
length: 14
D: -

DNA: TGTGCCAGCAGAAGGGGGTGGACTAATGAAAAACTGTTTTTT
CDR3: CASRRGWTNEKLFF
V: TRBV6-5
J: TRBJ1-4
size: once
length: 14
D: -

DNA: TGTGCCAGCAGCCGTATCCCAGGGACACCAAAAGCTCACTATCAGCCCCAGCATTTT
CDR3: CASSRIPGTPKAHYQPQHF
V: TRBV7-2
J: TRBJ1-5
size: -
length: 19
D: -

DNA: TGTGCCGCGGTCGACAGGGCCGCCTACACTGAAGCTTTCTTT
CDR3: CAAVDRAAYTEAFF
V: TRBV6-5
J: TRBJ1-1
size: -
length: 14
D: TRBD1

DNA: TGTGCCAGCAGCTTAACTAGCCGGAATGGGGAGCTGTTTTTT
CDR3: CASSLTSRNGELFF
V: TRBV7-3
J: TRBJ2-2
size: -
length: 14
D: -

DNA: TGTGCCAGCAGAGGGACAGGGGTAACTAACACTGAAGCTTTCTTT
CDR3: CASRGTGVTNTEAFF
V: TRBV25-1
J: TRBJ1-1
size: once
length: 15
D: TRBD1

DNA: TGTGCCAGCAGCTTAGGAGTTCAGGCCACTGAAGCTTTCTTT
CDR3: CASSLGVQATEAFF
V: TRBV11-3
J: TRBJ1-1
size: -
length: 14
D: -

DNA: TGTGCCAGCAGTGAAGCGCTCGTCGGACAGGGGCTAGGCGAGCAGTACTTC
CDR3: CASSEALVGQGLGEQYF
V: TRBV2
J: TRBJ2-7
size: -
length: 17
D: TRBD1

DNA: TGTGCCAGCAAGGGTCGGGGGGGTGTGAACACTGAAGCTTTCTTT
CDR3: CASKGRGGVNTEAFF
V: TRBV2
J: TRBJ1-1
size: once
length: 15
D: -

DNA: TGTGCCAGTAGCGAGCAGCGGGGGGTTGATACGCAGTATTTT
CDR3: CASSEQRGVDTQYF
V: TRBV19
J: TRBJ2-3
size: once
length: 14
D: TRBD2

DNA: TGTGCCAGCAGCTTATCGGGACAGGCCAATTCACCCCTCCACTTT
CDR3: CASSLSGQANSPLHF
V: TRBV7-3
J: TRBJ1-6
size: -
length: 15
D: TRBD1

DNA: TGTGCCAGCATCAGACACGGAGGGATTAACGCAGCTTTCTTT
CDR3: CASIRHGGINAAFF
V: TRBV6-1
J: TRBJ1-1
size: -
length: 14
D: -

DNA: TGTGCCAGCAGTTCTTCAGGGGGCTTTGGCTACACCTTC
CDR3: CASSSSGGFGYTF
V: TRBV6-5
J: TRBJ1-2
size: -
length: 13
D: TRBD1

DNA: TGTGCCAGCAGTGAATCGCGGATAGAGACCCAGTACTTC
CDR3: CASSESRIETQYF
V: TRBV2
J: TRBJ2-5
size: -
length: 13
D: -

DNA: TGTGCCAGCAGCTTAACCGGGACAGGGAGCACAGATACGCAGTATTTT
CDR3: CASSLTGTGSTDTQYF
V: TRBV7-3
J: TRBJ2-3
size: -
length: 16
D: TRBD1

DNA: TGCGCCAGCAGCCGAAGCGCCGGGACAGTATCCTACGAGCAGTACTTC
CDR3: CASSRSAGTVSYEQYF
V: TRBV4-3
J: TRBJ2-7
size: -
length: 16
D: TRBD1

DNA: TGTGCCAGCAGTTACCCACGAGGGCCCAAAGAGACCCAGTACTTC
CDR3: CASSYPRGPKETQYF
V: TRBV6-5
J: TRBJ2-5
size: -
length: 15
D: -